This TCR beta chain was profiled in a study of tumor-infiltrating lymphocytes in primary liver carcinoma. Study results and caveats: Tumors carried a top-250-clone fraction significantly exceeding that of blood (p = 0.039).

At least ten counts were recorded for this clonotype. Its antigen is currently unknown. With 11 bases removed from V and 0 bases from J, the gap between germline ends came to 28 bases. There are 18 residues in the CDR3. A constant-region primer served to make TCR beta cDNA from 500 to 550 ng total RNA. Libraries covering TCR beta were generated through three nested multiplex PCR rounds (using a slightly modified ARM-PCR). Both of the initial two PCR rounds ran for around 9 cycles and employed TRBV1-TRBV30 forward primers alongside a C-beta reverse primer. TCRdb processed the multiplex PCR reads anew with MiXCR; each CDR3 protein has one entry. Here the sample spans 95,000 to 100,000 distinct CDR3 sequences, around 71% being singletons. From unsorted bulk tissue weighing roughly 18-31 mg, DNA and RNA were co-extracted. Surgical resection served as treatment for the primary liver carcinoma of these patients. Those patients suffered from chronic HBV infection and were treatment-naive. The proportion of viable tumor cells exceeded 80% in every tumor sample.

Sequenced: liver tumor tissue from sampling region 2. Subset here: tumor region T2, inferior pole. This sequence joins TRBV12-3 or TRBV12-4 and TRBJ1-2; no clear D. The sequence came from a woman aged 55-70 years with primary liver carcinoma and hepatitis B virus infection. Here the CDR3 reads CALIRIGSSLGTNYGYTF. The CDR3 DNA follows: TGTGCCCTTATAAGGATCGGTAGCAGTCTCGGGACTAACTATGGCTACACCTTC.